This T cell receptor (beta chain) appears in the sequencing data of a study of T cells in Graves' hyperthyroidism and ophthalmopathy. Study results and caveats: Model predictions of ophthalmopathy came a median 6.5 months before onset.

This clonotype occurred many times. Its specificity is unknown. Amplified regions were TCR beta CDR3 sequences from RNA transcripts. TCR CDR3 regions were first amplified by RT-PCR with HTBI primers. TCRdb re-derived calls from the multiplex PCR reads in MiXCR, one entry per CDR3 protein. The data hold approximately 400,000 distinct CDR3 sequences, with roughly 13% observed a single time. From germline, CDR1 is LNHDA and CDR2 SQIVND (reference sequence). Deletions cut 3 bases from V and 0 bases from J, with 11 bases between. The CDR3 consists of 15 residues. The rearrangement links TRBV19 to TRBJ1-1; D gene uncertain. The sequence was collected from a man aged 30 to 45 with Graves' hyperthyroidism that later progressed to Graves' ophthalmopathy. Sequenced sample: blood. CDR3 coding DNA: TGTGCCAGTAGTATGATCAACACATTGAACACTGAAGCTTTCTTT. Its translation: CASSMINTLNTEAFF.